The subject of this entry is one T cell receptor beta chain. TCR beta rearrangements were amplified from peripheral blood genomic DNA. TRB rearrangements spanning V, D and J were amplified using mixed TRB-A/B primers. TCRdb reprocessed the multiplex PCR reads with MiXCR, giving one entry per CDR3 protein. The sample carries fewer than 20,000 distinct CDR3 sequences, approximately 50% recorded once. This record comes from a study of T cell repertoires in aging, cancer and after chemotherapy. V dropped 2 bases and J dropped 1 base, with 8 bases sitting between them. Germline lookup yields CDR1 KGHSH and CDR2 LQKENI. This CDR3 has 14 residues.

Sequenced: blood. This chain connects TRBV18 to TRBJ1-1; D not certain. The TCR sequence derives from a human donor in good health. The CDR3 loop reads CASSPEPQNTEAFF. CDR3 DNA sequence: TGTGCCAGCTCACCAGAACCACAGAACACTGAAGCTTTCTTT.